This T cell receptor beta chain was sequenced for a study of CD8 T cells in Susac syndrome (dated by TCRdb to the late 2010s). The study in broad terms: Among the Susac syndrome patients who were sequenced, clinically active disease was present in about six and clinical remission was observed in roughly eight. At blood withdrawal, Susac syndrome patients were therapy-naive, treated with corticosteroids (with IVIg additionally given to some), or treated with IVIg alone. Whether CD8+ T cell activation and differentiation in Susac syndrome was antigen driven was tested using repertoire sequencing. The clonality of the CD8+ T cell repertoire was compared across over 9 healthy donors, around 14 Susac syndrome patients and fewer than 16 multiple sclerosis patients.

General findings and caveats noted by the study authors: Around 15 and five Susac-specific public clones were found in the total CD8+ and CD8+ TEMRA repertoires, respectively. CD8+ repertoires in Susac syndrome showed clonal expansion, which was highest in CD8+ TEMRA cells and was greater in clinically active patients than in remitting patients. The number of individuals in the TCR sequencing and HLA analysis was recognized as being relatively small.

RNA was extracted using the RNeasy kit, and about 0.5 to 1 microgram was reverse transcribed with random hexamers. The immunoSEQ multiplex PCR assay, covering 54 Vbeta and 13 Jbeta segments, was used to amplify TCR beta CDR3 regions. To correct PCR amplification bias, a synthetic template baseline was used for both primer optimization and computational correction. The authors' pipeline ran thus. Reads were assigned to V, D and J genes according to IMGT and analyzed in immunoSEQ Analyzer, with only productive sequences retained. To calculate clonality, Shannon entropy was normalized by log2 of the number of productive unique sequences and then subtracted from one. For each patient and control, public and private clones were evaluated within the 100 most prevalent clones. A clone was defined as Susac-specific if it was absent from the healthy and MS cohorts, from about a thousand published viral clones and from other ImmuneACCESS disease sequences. The raw public reads went through TCRdb reprocessing: fastp at Q25, MiXCR clone calling, in-frame beta chains kept. Each CDR3 protein gets just one entry, which takes the most common genes and DNA from the rows behind it. V and J calls and clone size were set by TCRdb, not the authors. In this sample the table shows about 120,000 distinct CDR3 sequences, 85% to 95% of which occur a single time. About 0.29% of the sample is held by the ten biggest clonotypes.

Peripheral blood CD8+ and CD4+ T cells from healthy donors, Susac syndrome patients and multiple sclerosis patients were profiled by high-throughput TCR beta sequencing. Recently defined diagnostic criteria for definite or probable disease were met by the Susac syndrome patients. CD8+ TEMRA cells were enriched by FACS, while bulk CD8+ and CD4+ T cells were purified by magnetic negative isolation. Blood was collected in EDTA tubes and processed within 24 hours, with PBMCs isolated through density gradient centrifugation. PBMCs destined for TCR sequencing were cryopreserved in liquid nitrogen and later thawed in a 37 °C water bath. Purity of sorted or isolated CD4+, CD8+ and CD8+ TEMRA cells was at least 90%. In regard to this clonotype: No cognate antigen has been identified for it. The input lacks base qualities; no much larger clone sits a single base away.

At the junction V is shortened by 3 bases and J by 1 base; bases outside the gene matches: 8. Reading the germline V gene gives CDR1 SGDLS and CDR2 YYNGEE. Including the terminal cysteine and phenylalanine, the CDR3 comprises 17 residues. Only the CDR3 region is kept as DNA, spanning 51 bases read in frame from base 1. The V and J genes are TRBV9 and TRBJ2-3, with 10 bases in between that match TRBD2. The receptor comes from a human donor with Susac syndrome. Sequenced input: CD8+ T cells from PBMCs. The CDR3 amino acid sequence is: CASSARSGTSGTDTQYF. The nucleotide sequence reads TGTGCCAGCAGCGCGAGGTCCGGGACTAGCGGCACAGATACGCAGTATTTT.